One sample yielded the 6 T cell receptor beta chains listed below, sequenced in a study of cytomegalovirus exposure and HLA in healthy donors. PCR was performed using 60 Vbeta and 13 Jbeta primers. Generated by immunoSEQ multiplex PCR, the TCRdb table keeps only in-frame clones and is missing some. Counted here are 150,000 to 200,000 clones, around 62% occurring once; the ten biggest clones make up 2.5% to 3%. The sample consisted of PBMCs. The receptors were gathered from a man aged 35 to 55 in good health and CMV-seronegative.

The chain recombines TRBV2 with TRBJ2-2, with D perhaps matching TRBD1 (7 bases). CDR3 length equals 15 residues. Trimming left V 0 bases short and J 7 bases short, with 12 bases between. The V gene's germline CDR1 is SNHLY and CDR2 FYNNEI. DNA of the CDR3: TGTGCCAGCAGTGAAGCTGGCAGGGGGGTCGGGGAGCTGTTTTTT. It translates to CASSEAGRGVGELFF.

The table lists this clone with a few counts. The chain uses TRBV30 and TRBJ1-5; TRBD1 agrees at 7 bases. This CDR3 has 15 residues. CDR1 and CDR2 from the germline V gene are GTSNPN and SVGIG (reference sequence). V was clipped by 0 bases and J by 3 bases; unmatched bases: 5. The CDR3 DNA sequence: TGTGCCTGGAGTGTATCGGACAGGTACAATCAGCCCCAGCATTTT. Translated: CAWSVSDRYNQPQHF.

The CDR3 loop is CASSARLPSSYNEQFF. CDR3 nucleotide sequence: TGTGCCAGCAGTGCACGACTGCCTAGCTCCTACAATGAGCAGTTCTTC. This chain connects TRBV25-1 to TRBJ2-1; no definite D call. Deletions cut 4 bases from V and 0 bases from J, with 13 bases between. CDR1 and CDR2 from the germline V gene are MGHDK and SYGVNS. The CDR3 has 16 residues.

The CDR3 sequence: CARSSGRTDTQYF. CDR3 in DNA: TGTGCCAGAAGTAGTGGCAGGACAGATACGCAGTATTTT. V gene TRBV6-6 combines with J gene TRBJ2-3; no clear D. The V gene lost 9 bases and the J gene lost 3 bases, with 13 bases spanning the gap. The CDR3 is 13 residues long. CDR1 MNHNY and CDR2 SVGAGI come from the germline V gene (reference sequence).

The V and J genes are TRBV7-3 and TRBJ2-2, with D possibly TRBD1 on 5 matching bases. V lost 5 bases to trimming and J lost 1 base, with 11 bases between them. This CDR3 comprises 15 residues. Germline CDR1 reads SGHTA; CDR2 reads FQGTGA. CDR3: CASSRQTLNTGELFF. CDR3 coding DNA: TGTGCCAGCAGCCGACAGACTCTGAACACCGGGGAGCTGTTTTTT.

CDR3: CASSIGSWAGSNQPQHF. As DNA, the CDR3 is TGTGCCAGTAGTATAGGTTCCTGGGCTGGAAGCAATCAGCCCCAGCATTTT. The V and J genes are TRBV19 and TRBJ1-5; D not certain. The CDR3 has 17 residues. Germline lookup yields CDR1 LNHDA and CDR2 SQIVND (reference sequence). Between the trimmed V and J ends, which lost 1 base and 1 base, there was a span of 14 bases. Supplemented by reference TRBV19 and TRBJ1-5, the full variable domain reads DGGITQSPKYLFRKEGQNVTLSCEQNLNHDAMYWYRQDPGQGLRLIYYSQIVNDFQKGDIAEGYSVSREKKESFPLTVTSAQKNPTAFYLCASSIGSWAGSNQPQHFGDGTRLSIL.